This T cell receptor (beta chain) was identified during a study of shared clonotypes between healthy human individuals. Study-wide results and caveats: Non-shared clonotypes showed lower generation probabilities than clonotypes common to all four donors. Between a few donors, naive CD4 clonotypes were shared at a level of about 5%.

Trimming took off 11 bases at V and 4 bases at J, with 12 bases between the two ends. This CDR3 region has 11 residues. Looked up from germline, CDR1 is SEHNR and CDR2 is FQNEAQ (reference sequence). Points on this clone: What it recognizes is unknown.

Using approximately 200 ng DNA, about 30,000 T cell genomes, the sorted-subset replicate PCRs were run. Some clones are missing from TCRdb's copy, which holds only in-frame ones; the method was immunoSEQ multiplex PCR. Of about 110,000 clones listed, approximately 65% are singletons. This sequence was found in a woman aged 25 to 39 in good health. Sequenced: memory CD8+ T cells sorted from blood. Indicated subset: CD45RO+ cells pooled with CCR7-negative TemRA cells. The chain combines TRBV7-9 with TRBJ2-7; a possible D gene is TRBD2 (6 bases). The chain's CDR3 is CAGGKKYEQYF. The CDR3 DNA follows: TGTGCCGGGGGGAAAAAGTACGAGCAGTACTTC.